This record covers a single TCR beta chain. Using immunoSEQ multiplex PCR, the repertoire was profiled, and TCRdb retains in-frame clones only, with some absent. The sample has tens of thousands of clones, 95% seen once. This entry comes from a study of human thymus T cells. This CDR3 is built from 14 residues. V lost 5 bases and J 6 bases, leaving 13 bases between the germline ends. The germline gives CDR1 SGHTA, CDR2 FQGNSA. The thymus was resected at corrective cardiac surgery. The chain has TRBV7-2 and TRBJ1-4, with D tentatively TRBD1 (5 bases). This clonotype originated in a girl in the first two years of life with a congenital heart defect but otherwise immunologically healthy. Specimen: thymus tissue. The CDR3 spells CASSRGGSDEKLFF. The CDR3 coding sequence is TGTGCCAGCAGCAGGGGAGGGAGTGATGAAAAACTGTTTTTT. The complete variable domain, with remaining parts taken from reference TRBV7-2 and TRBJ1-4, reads GAGVSQSPSNKVTEKGKDVELRCDPISGHTALYWYRQSLGQGLEFLIYFQGNSAPDKSGLPSDRFSAERTGGSVSTLTIQRTQQEDSAVYLCASSRGGSDEKLFFGSGTQLSVL.